The 21 T cell receptor beta chains below all came from one sample that was sequenced in a study of blood T cell repertoires in COVID-19 (TCRdb year 2020). The method was the immunoSEQ multiplex PCR assay. TCRdb took over this immuneACCESS table, retaining in-frame rearrangements with V and J assigned. Such tables are incomplete; in checked studies, under half of the missing clones stem from an unresolved V gene, and the remainder is unexplained. The table for this sample lists 150,000 or so clones; around 87% of them were counted only once. About 6.5% of the sample is held by the ten biggest clonotypes. Sequencing was carried out using peripheral blood. The source is an elderly man with acute or convalescent COVID-19.

The genes are TRBV19 and TRBJ1-5; 8 bases fit TRBD1. Germline CDR1 LNHDA, CDR2 SQIVND (reference sequence). The junction had 9 bases not matched to a gene; V was cut back by 3 bases and J by 2 bases. The length of the CDR3 is 17 residues. The CDR3 sequence is CASSIPVQGARNQPQHF. Here the CDR3 DNA reads TGTGCCAGTAGTATCCCCGTCCAGGGGGCGCGCAATCAGCCCCAGCATTTT.

The V gene is TRBV7-2, the J gene TRBJ2-3; 10 nucleotides agree with TRBD2. Trimming at V came to 4 bases and at J to 6 bases, leaving 10 bases not matched to a gene. The CDR3 contains 16 residues. Germline CDR1 is SGHTA and CDR2 is FQGNSA. In DNA, the CDR3 is TGTGCCAGCAGCTCCGACTTTCTAGCGGGAGTCGATACGCAGTATTTT. It translates to CASSSDFLAGVDTQYF.

This sequence joins TRBV12-3 or TRBV12-4 and TRBJ1-5; possible D gene TRBD1, 5 bases. Trimming pared 7 bases from V and 3 bases from J, leaving 10 bases between. The CDR3 is 13 residues long. The CDR3 region has the DNA TGTGCCAGCACGTACAGGATCAATCAGCCCCAGCATTTT. The encoded protein is CASTYRINQPQHF.

This chain connects TRBV6-2 or TRBV6-3 to TRBJ2-5, with D perhaps TRBD1 (5 bases). CDR3 length: 13 residues. Germline V gives CDR1 MNHEY, CDR2 SVGEGT. V shed 7 bases and J shed 5 bases, with 14 bases lying between them. CDR3 in DNA: TGTGCCAGCACCCCCGACAGTTTTGAGACCCAGTACTTC. Protein: CASTPDSFETQYF.

This chain links TRBV5-4 with TRBJ2-5, with 10 bases matching TRBD1. The germline V gene has CDR1 SGHNT and CDR2 YYREEE (reference sequence). This CDR3 has 14 residues. V was pared by 4 bases and J by 4 bases, with 4 bases of the junction left unmatched. CDR3 DNA sequence: TGTGCCAGCAGCCAGGGACAGGGGACAGAGACCCAGTACTTC. Translated: CASSQGQGTETQYF. The variable domain in full, with the rest retrieved from reference TRBV5-4 and TRBJ2-5, is ETGVTQSPTHLIKTRGQQVTLRCSSQSGHNTVSWYQQALGQGPQFIFQYYREEENGRGNFPPRFSGLQFPNYSSELNVNALELDDSALYLCASSQGQGTETQYFGPGTRLLVL.

V gene TRBV12-5 combines with J gene TRBJ1-2; a weak D match, TRBD1 (5 bases). This CDR3 has 14 residues. Germline lookup yields CDR1 LGHNT and CDR2 FRNRAP. V was pared by 1 base and J by 3 bases, with 9 bases between. In DNA form, the CDR3 reads TGTGCTAGTGGTTTGGACCCGACAGACTATGGCTACACCTTC. Amino acid sequence: CASGLDPTDYGYTF. Full variable domain (missing parts from reference TRBV12-5 and TRBJ1-2): DARVTQTPRHKVTEMGQEVTMRCQPILGHNTVFWYRQTMMQGLELLAYFRNRAPLDDSGMPKDRFSAEMPDATLATLKIQPSEPRDSAVYFCASGLDPTDYGYTFGSGTRLTVV.

The V and J genes are TRBV28 and TRBJ2-7, with TRBD2 identical over 11 bases. CDR3 length equals 14 residues. V trimming: 5 bases; J trimming: 7 bases; junction bases outside the gene matches: 7. The germline gives CDR1 MDHEN, CDR2 SYDVKM. CDR3 region: CASSPSGGPREQYF. CDR3 in DNA: TGTGCCAGCAGTCCTAGCGGGGGGCCTCGGGAGCAGTACTTC.

CDR3 sequence: CASSAFEGQGRGQPQHF. Here the CDR3 DNA reads TGTGCCAGTAGTGCTTTTGAGGGACAGGGAAGGGGCCAGCCCCAGCATTTT. The V call is TRBV19, the J call TRBJ1-5; 9 nucleotides agree with TRBD1. V dropped 5 bases and J dropped 7; count of bases not matched to a gene: 15. This CDR3 is 17 amino acids long. The germline gives CDR1 LNHDA, CDR2 SQIVND (reference sequence).

The chain carries TRBV6-5 and TRBJ1-1; 10 nucleotides agree with TRBD1. The length of the CDR3 is 13 residues. Germline loops: CDR1 MNHEY, CDR2 SVGAGI. J was trimmed by 4 bases and V by 6 bases; bases with no gene match: 2. CDR3 region: CASRDRGSTEAFF. CDR3 bases: TGTGCCAGCAGGGACAGGGGGAGCACTGAAGCTTTCTTT.

The chain carries TRBV11-2 and TRBJ2-3, with D maybe TRBD2 (5 bases). This CDR3 has 16 amino acids. V lost 4 bases and J lost 7, with 21 bases in between. Germline-derived CDR1 and CDR2 are SGHAT and FQNNGV. This CDR3 reads CASSSILAGGRHTQYF. The CDR3 DNA reads as TGTGCCAGCAGCTCCATTTTGGCGGGTGGTCGTCATACGCAGTATTTT. Drawing the rest from reference TRBV11-2 and TRBJ2-3, the complete variable domain is EAGVAQSPRYKIIEKRQSVAFWCNPISGHATLYWYQQILGQGPKLLIQFQNNGVVDDSQLPKDRFSAERLKGVDSTLKIQPAKLEDSAVYLCASSSILAGGRHTQYFGPGTRLTVL.

The sample holds a few counts of this clone. Written as DNA, the CDR3 is TGTGCCAGCAGCGTTAGACAGGGGACCCACGAGCAGTACTTC. Protein sequence: CASSVRQGTHEQYF. The chain joins TRBV9 to TRBJ2-7; 8 bases align to TRBD1. CDR1 is SGDLS and CDR2 is YYNGEE in the germline V gene. The CDR3 has 14 amino acids. V lost 2 bases, J lost 5 bases, and 6 bases stayed unmatched. Variable domain in full (rest from reference TRBV9 and TRBJ2-7): DSGVTQTPKHLITATGQRVTLRCSPRSGDLSVYWYQQSLDQGLQFLIQYYNGEERAKGNILERFSAQQFPDLHSELNLSSLELGDSALYFCASSVRQGTHEQYFGPGTRLTVT.

The rearrangement joins TRBV2 to TRBJ1-1; the D is unclear. This CDR3 region has 11 residues. In germline, CDR1 is SNHLY, CDR2 FYNNEI. Between the trimmed V and J ends, which lost 3 bases and 12 bases, there was a span of 11 bases. CDR3 in amino acids: CASSEFRRTFF. The CDR3 nucleotides read TGTGCCAGCAGTGAGTTCCGGCGGACTTTCTTT.

The rearrangement uses TRBV5-4 and TRBJ1-4; 8 bases map to TRBD1. There are 14 residues in the CDR3. The V gene's germline CDR1 is SGHNT and CDR2 YYREEE (reference sequence). V lost 4 bases and J lost 6; bases outside the gene matches: 5. As DNA, the CDR3 is TGTGCCAGCAGCCAACAGGGGGGGGATGAAAAACTGTTTTTT. Translated: CASSQQGGDEKLFF.

Written as DNA, the CDR3 is TGTGCCAGTAGTATAGAGGGGACAGCCTCCTACGAGCAGTACTTC. This sequence encodes CASSIEGTASYEQYF. The chain is built from TRBV19 and TRBJ2-7; 7 bases agree with TRBD1. Germline trimming cut 0 bases from V and 0 bases from J; bases unmatched to any gene: 2. CDR1 and CDR2 from the germline V gene are LNHDA and SQIVND (reference sequence). The length of the CDR3 is 15 residues.

V usage is TRBV18 and J usage is TRBJ1-1; unclear D gene. The germline gives CDR1 KGHSH, CDR2 LQKENI. The CDR3 is made up of 13 amino acids. Trimming took 1 base from V and 4 from J, leaving 7 bases between them. The CDR3 reads CASSPLSGTEAFF. The CDR3 nucleotides are TGTGCCAGCTCACCACTGTCAGGCACTGAAGCTTTCTTT. The full variable domain, completed using reference TRBV18 and TRBJ1-1, is NAGVMQNPRHLVRRRGQEARLRCSPMKGHSHVYWYRQLPEEGLKFMVYLQKENIIDESGMPKERFSAEFPKEGPSILRIQQVVRGDSAAYFCASSPLSGTEAFFGQGTRLTVV.

This CDR3 reads CASSPRPFSDTDTQYF. CDR3 sequence (DNA): TGTGCCAGCTCACCGAGGCCCTTCTCTGACACAGATACGCAGTATTTT. The chain recombines TRBV18 with TRBJ2-3, with D unclear. Germline assignment: CDR1 KGHSH and CDR2 LQKENI. This CDR3 comprises 16 residues. Trimming stripped 3 bases from V and 2 bases from J, with 15 bases between. The full variable domain, its missing parts supplied by reference TRBV18 and TRBJ2-3, is NAGVMQNPRHLVRRRGQEARLRCSPMKGHSHVYWYRQLPEEGLKFMVYLQKENIIDESGMPKERFSAEFPKEGPSILRIQQVVRGDSAAYFCASSPRPFSDTDTQYFGPGTRLTVL.

The V call is TRBV6-5, the J call TRBJ2-1; TRBD1 might be the D (6 bases). V was cut by 6 bases and J by 4 bases, with 13 bases left in between. CDR1 and CDR2 from the germline V gene are MNHEY and SVGAGI. The CDR3 length is 14 residues. The CDR3 nucleotides read TGTGCCAGCAGACAGCCCGGGACATACAATGAGCAGTTCTTC. It specifies CASRQPGTYNEQFF.

This clone was found once. The J gene is TRBJ1-2, the V gene TRBV28; 9 positions match TRBD1. Unmatched junction bases numbered 4, after V lost 5 bases and J lost 6 bases. Germline-derived CDR1 and CDR2 are MDHEN and SYDVKM. The CDR3 totals 13 residues. The CDR3 coding sequence is TGTGCCAGCAGTGTGGACAGGGGTCATGGCTACACCTTC. Its translation is CASSVDRGHGYTF.

The rearrangement links TRBV7-2 to TRBJ1-5; TRBD1 is a possible D gene (6 bases). Trimming left V 1 base short and J 9 bases short, with 10 bases between. Germline loops: CDR1 SGHTA, CDR2 FQGNSA. This CDR3 has 13 amino acids. This CDR3 reads CASSLERGSPQHF. The CDR3 DNA sequence: TGTGCCAGCAGCTTAGAAAGGGGGTCGCCCCAGCATTTT.

This clone was observed a few times. This chain connects TRBV5-1 to TRBJ1-2, with 9 nucleotides matching TRBD1. In germline, CDR1 is SGHRS, CDR2 YFSETQ. CDR3 length equals 16 residues. V lost 4 bases to trimming and J lost 3 bases; unmatched junction nucleotides: 10. This CDR3 is CASSISTGGAHYGYTF. The CDR3 bases are TGCGCCAGCAGCATTAGTACAGGGGGCGCACACTATGGCTACACCTTC.

V gene TRBV6-5 combines with J gene TRBJ2-1; TRBD1 matches at 8 bases. Germline-derived CDR1 and CDR2 are MNHEY and SVGAGI. V shed 0 bases, J shed 13 bases, and the junction held 11 bases outside the gene matches. The CDR3 is 15 residues long. CDR3 nucleotide sequence: TGTGCCAGCAGTTACTCAGGGGACAGGAGGGCAATTCAGTTCTTC. Translated: CASSYSGDRRAIQFF.